The present T cell receptor (beta chain) was sequenced within a study of cytomegalovirus exposure and HLA in healthy donors. PCR involved 60 Vbeta and 13 Jbeta primers. Generated by immunoSEQ multiplex PCR, the TCRdb table keeps only in-frame clones and is missing some. This table has under 200,000 clones, 65% to 90% appearing once. V gave up 1 base and J gave up 7 bases, with 14 bases separating them. The CDR3 is 14 residues long. The germline CDR1 and CDR2 sequences are LNHDA and SQIVND (reference sequence). The chain couples TRBV19 to TRBJ2-7; D may be TRBD1 (5 bases). The clonotype originates from a woman in her twenties or thirties in good health and CMV-seronegative. Sequencing was carried out using PBMCs. CDR3 residues: CASSIVARVSEQYF. The CDR3 DNA follows: TGTGCCAGTAGTATAGTAGCCAGGGTGAGTGAGCAGTACTTC.